A selection of T cell receptor beta chains follows, all from one sample in a study of blood T cell repertoires in COVID-19. TCRdb keeps only in-frame clones here, not all; method: immunoSEQ multiplex PCR. The data hold about half a million clones, with roughly 85% observed a single time. Sequenced: peripheral blood. These receptors were collected from a human donor in a cohort sampled during active COVID-19. CDR3s include the opening cysteine and the closing phenylalanine or tryptophan. D genes are given only for firm matches. Only some rows state a clone size, as once, few, many or a class for expanded clones.

NA,NA,TRBV6-6,TRBJ2-7,CASSTLGAHYEQYF,TGTGCCAGCAGTACACTAGGCGCTCATTACGAGCAGTACTTC
NA,NA,TRBV28,TRBJ1-1,CASSLPGINTEAFF,TGTGCCAGCAGTTTACCGGGGATTAACACTGAAGCTTTCTTT
NA,few,TRBV2,TRBJ1-5,CASSGSAGNQPQHF,TGTGCCAGCAGTGGAAGTGCAGGCAATCAGCCCCAGCATTTT
NA,many,TRBV28,TRBJ1-1,CASTGHSNTEAFF,TGTGCCAGCACGGGACACTCGAACACTGAAGCTTTCTTT
TRBD1,NA,TRBV24-1,TRBJ1-1,CATHGQENTEAFF,TGTGCCACCCACGGACAGGAGAACACTGAAGCTTTCTTT
TRBD1,NA,TRBV7-8,TRBJ1-2,CASSLGQGSRAYGYTF,TGTGCCAGCAGCTTAGGACAGGGGTCGAGGGCTTATGGCTACACCTTC
NA,NA,TRBV11-3,TRBJ1-1,CASSVEGMRTEAFF,TGTGCCAGCAGCGTCGAGGGAATGAGGACTGAAGCTTTCTTT
NA,once,TRBV11-2,TRBJ2-3,CASSLGSHVDTQYF,TGTGCCAGCAGCTTAGGGAGCCACGTGGATACGCAGTATTTT
NA,NA,TRBV12-5,TRBJ2-2,CASGLGLLDTGELFF,TGTGCTAGTGGTTTGGGACTGCTTGACACCGGGGAGCTGTTTTTT
TRBD1,NA,TRBV28,TRBJ1-1,CASSPSTGALLGEAFF,TGTGCCAGCAGTCCGTCGACAGGGGCACTGTTGGGTGAAGCTTTCTTT
NA,NA,TRBV7-3,TRBJ2-2,CASSSTQAANTGELFF,TGTGCCAGCAGCTCCACCCAAGCGGCGAACACCGGGGAGCTGTTTTTT
NA,NA,TRBV2,TRBJ1-6,CASSADSPPLHF,TGTGCCAGCAGTGCGGACAGCCCACCCCTCCACTTT
NA,few,TRBV5-6,TRBJ2-7,CASSLGNLYPRGEQYF,TGTGCCAGCAGCTTAGGAAATTTGTACCCCAGAGGCGAGCAGTACTTC
NA,few,TRBV2,TRBJ2-7,CASSDFEDMTSYEQYF,TGTGCCAGCAGTGATTTCGAGGACATGACCTCCTACGAGCAGTACTTC
TRBD2,NA,TRBV19,TRBJ2-7,CASSILPIAGAGEQYF,TGTGCCAGTAGTATCTTGCCCATAGCGGGAGCGGGCGAGCAGTACTTC
TRBD2,once,TRBV24-1,TRBJ2-3,CATSPGTSKDTQYF,TGTGCCACCAGTCCCGGGACTAGCAAAGATACGCAGTATTTT
NA,few,TRBV19,TRBJ1-5,CASSSREGMPQHF,TGTGCCAGTAGTAGCAGGGAGGGTATGCCCCAGCATTTT
TRBD1,few,TRBV27,TRBJ2-7,CASSLWAGQAEDF,TGTGCCAGCAGTTTATGGGCAGGACAGGCCGAAGACTTC
NA,few,TRBV5-6,TRBJ1-4,CASSFGDEGYNEKLFF,TGTGCCAGCAGCTTCGGAGACGAGGGTTATAATGAAAAACTGTTTTTT
TRBD1,NA,TRBV5-1,TRBJ1-2,CASSPGQKSGYTF,TGCGCCAGCAGCCCGGGACAGAAAAGTGGCTACACCTTC
TRBD1,once,TRBV19,TRBJ2-3,CASSITRDSITDTQYF,TGTGCCAGTAGTATAACCCGGGACAGTATCACAGATACGCAGTATTTT
TRBD1,NA,TRBV7-7,TRBJ1-2,CASSPRQGWIYGYTF,TGTGCTAGCAGCCCCCGACAGGGGTGGATTTATGGCTACACCTTC
NA,NA,TRBV28,TRBJ1-5,CASSQDVRPQHF,TGTGCCAGTTCCCAGGATGTCCGTCCCCAGCATTTT
NA,NA,TRBV24-1,TRBJ1-1,CATSDGGSPRRTEAFF,TGTGCCACCAGTGATGGGGGGAGTCCCAGAAGAACTGAAGCTTTCTTT
TRBD2,NA,TRBV4-1,TRBJ2-1,CASSQDLAGLPQYNEQFF,TGCGCCAGCAGCCAAGATTTAGCGGGATTGCCTCAGTACAATGAGCAGTTCTTC
NA,NA,TRBV5-6,TRBJ1-2,CASRKRGGNYGYTF,TGTGCCAGCAGGAAAAGGGGAGGTAACTATGGCTACACCTTC
NA,NA,TRBV3-1/TRBV3-2,TRBJ2-7,CASGRDRSYEQYF,TGTGCCAGCGGGCGGGACAGATCCTACGAGCAGTACTTC
NA,NA,TRBV3-1/TRBV3-2,TRBJ1-1,CASSQNIMNTEAFF,TGTGCCAGCAGCCAAAACATCATGAACACTGAAGCTTTCTTT
NA,NA,TRBV10-3,TRBJ2-5,CAISDQEKETQYF,TGTGCCATCAGTGACCAGGAAAAAGAGACCCAGTACTTC
NA,NA,TRBV18,TRBJ2-7,CASSLTEYEQYF,TGTGCCAGCTCACTAACAGAATACGAGCAGTACTTC
TRBD1,NA,TRBV6-5,TRBJ2-7,CASSRGTGRSYEQYF,TGTGCCAGCAGTCGAGGGACAGGCCGCTCCTACGAGCAGTACTTC
NA,NA,TRBV7-9,TRBJ1-2,CASSQGLLNYGYTF,TGTGCCAGCAGTCAGGGACTCTTGAACTATGGCTACACCTTC
NA,NA,TRBV15,TRBJ1-1,CATSRGGGASTEAFF,TGTGCCACCAGCAGGGGTGGGGGGGCAAGCACTGAAGCTTTCTTT
TRBD1,NA,TRBV27,TRBJ1-2,CASSLSPTGVHGYTF,TGTGCCAGCAGTTTATCCCCCACAGGGGTGCATGGCTACACCTTC
NA,NA,TRBV9,TRBJ2-5,CASSVGAQETQYF,TGTGCCAGCAGCGTAGGAGCCCAAGAGACCCAGTACTTC
TRBD1,NA,TRBV10-3,TRBJ2-7,CAISEFPGQGAYEQYF,TGTGCCATCAGTGAATTCCCGGGACAGGGGGCCTACGAGCAGTACTTC
NA,NA,TRBV29-1,TRBJ2-1,CSSGNNYNEQFF,TGCAGTTCGGGGAACAATTACAATGAGCAGTTCTTC
NA,NA,TRBV7-2,TRBJ2-5,CASSSGQLDQETQYF,TGTGCCAGCAGCTCCGGACAGCTAGATCAAGAGACCCAGTACTTC
NA,NA,TRBV10-2,TRBJ2-1,CASSESLFMTDNEQFF,TGCGCCAGCAGTGAGTCTTTGTTTATGACAGACAATGAGCAGTTCTTC
NA,NA,TRBV5-1,TRBJ2-2,CASSLGQRVTGELFF,TGCGCCAGCAGCTTGGGTCAACGGGTCACCGGGGAGCTGTTTTTT
NA,NA,TRBV6-6,TRBJ1-3,CASSGTGSGNTIYF,TGTGCCAGCTCAGGAACCGGCTCTGGAAACACCATATATTTT
NA,NA,TRBV30,TRBJ1-2,CAWSSGGGYTF,TGTGCCTGGAGTTCGGGGGGTGGCTACACCTTC
TRBD1,NA,TRBV19,TRBJ2-3,CASTFKDRVTDTQYF,TGTGCCAGTACGTTCAAGGACAGGGTGACAGATACGCAGTATTTT
TRBD1,NA,TRBV4-3,TRBJ1-5,CASSQDWGDRAFSGAQHF,TGCGCCAGCAGCCAAGATTGGGGGGACAGGGCCTTCTCTGGAGCCCAGCATTTT
NA,few,TRBV28,TRBJ2-7,CASVNPTGMRQYF,TGTGCCAGCGTTAACCCTACAGGGATGCGGCAGTACTTC
TRBD1,NA,TRBV2,TRBJ2-7,CASSERTGALSYEQYF,TGTGCCAGCAGTGAGAGGACAGGGGCCCTTTCCTACGAGCAGTACTTC
NA,NA,TRBV27,TRBJ2-5,CASSLLAYKGETQYF,TGTGCCAGCAGTTTATTAGCGTATAAAGGAGAGACCCAGTACTTC
NA,NA,TRBV10-3,TRBJ1-2,CAISDSGGEGGYTF,TGTGCCATCAGTGACAGCGGGGGGGAGGGTGGCTACACCTTC
TRBD1,NA,TRBV3-1/TRBV3-2,TRBJ1-2,CASSPRDREAYGYTF,TGTGCCAGCAGTCCCCGGGACAGGGAGGCCTATGGCTACACCTTC
TRBD1,NA,TRBV27,TRBJ1-5,CASSFGGQNNQPQHF,TGTGCCAGCAGTTTTGGGGGACAGAACAATCAGCCCCAGCATTTT
TRBD1,NA,TRBV30,TRBJ1-2,CAWVDRESYGYTF,TGTGCCTGGGTGGACAGGGAAAGCTATGGCTACACCTTC
TRBD1,NA,TRBV6-5,TRBJ2-7,CASSPGQGAPYEQYF,TGTGCCAGCAGTCCGGGACAGGGGGCTCCCTACGAGCAGTACTTC
TRBD1,NA,TRBV19,TRBJ1-5,CASSIIQGYGNQPQHF,TGTGCCAGTAGTATAATACAGGGGTATGGCAATCAGCCCCAGCATTTT
NA,NA,TRBV6-5,TRBJ2-7,CASSIPAAGKGDF,TGTGCCAGCAGCATTCCCGCGGCGGGGAAAGGGGACTTC
TRBD1,once,TRBV29-1,TRBJ1-4,CSVEGQGSEKLFF,TGCAGCGTTGAAGGACAGGGATCTGAAAAACTGTTTTTT
NA,NA,TRBV18,TRBJ2-7,CASSDGQREQYF,TGTGCCAGCTCGGACGGACAGCGCGAGCAGTACTTC
TRBD1,NA,TRBV7-3,TRBJ2-5,CASSLNRQGAGETQYF,TGTGCCAGCAGCTTAAACCGACAGGGGGCGGGAGAGACCCAGTACTTC
NA,NA,TRBV12-3/TRBV12-4,TRBJ2-7,CASSPTQGGGQYF,TGTGCCAGCAGCCCTACCCAGGGCGGTGGGCAGTACTTC
TRBD2,NA,TRBV19,TRBJ2-1,CASAPGGGAGGLRYNEQFF,TGTGCCAGCGCCCCCGGAGGAGGAGCGGGAGGGTTGAGGTACAATGAGCAGTTCTTC
NA,NA,TRBV21-1,TRBJ2-7,CASSKERGYEQYF,TGTGCCAGCAGCAAAGAACGGGGTTACGAGCAGTACTTC